A selection of T cell receptor beta chains follows, all from one sample in a study of blood T cell repertoires in COVID-19. Method: immunoSEQ multiplex PCR; TCRdb's copy keeps in-frame clones and lacks some. The sample includes about 440,000 clones, 90% of them seen just once. Specimen: PBMCs or T cells enriched from blood (not recorded which). These receptors originate from a man aged 18 to 30 who had recovered from COVID-19. The CDR3 runs from the conserved cysteine through the conserved F or W. Fields, in order: D gene, V gene, clone size, J gene, CDR3 protein, CDR3 DNA. A D gene is named only where the DNA matches it firmly. The listing skips clone size in some rows; elsewhere it reads once, few, many or a size class.

-	TRBV7-9	-	TRBJ2-1	CASSLRSVDNEQFF	TGTGCCAGCAGCTTGCGGTCTGTAGACAATGAGCAGTTCTTC
-	TRBV12-3/TRBV12-4	-	TRBJ1-1	CASSFFRNTEAFF	TGTGCCAGCAGTTTCTTCAGGAACACTGAAGCTTTCTTT
-	TRBV28	once	TRBJ2-6	CASSLRGPGANVLTF	TGTGCCAGCAGTTTAAGGGGCCCTGGGGCCAACGTCCTGACTTTC
TRBD1	TRBV7-9	-	TRBJ2-7	CAGGRGTYEQYF	TGTGCCGGGGGCAGGGGGACCTACGAGCAGTACTTC
TRBD2	TRBV11-2	-	TRBJ2-1	CASSSVLAGANEQFF	TGTGCCAGCAGCTCCGTACTAGCGGGGGCGAATGAGCAGTTCTTC
TRBD1	TRBV5-1	-	TRBJ1-2	CASSSDRGRGYTF	TGCGCCAGCAGTTCGGACAGGGGGCGAGGCTACACCTTC
TRBD2	TRBV29-1	-	TRBJ2-1	CSVDAGVGLNEQFF	TGCAGCGTTGACGCGGGAGTTGGTTTGAATGAGCAGTTCTTC
-	TRBV21-1	-	TRBJ1-6	CASSNEASPLHF	TGTGCCAGCAGCAACGAAGCTTCACCCCTCCACTTT
-	TRBV29-1	once	TRBJ2-5	CSVSGRYQETQYF	TGCAGCGTTAGCGGCAGATACCAAGAGACCCAGTACTTC
-	TRBV6-4	-	TRBJ2-2	CASRPGGGAGELFF	TGTGCCAGCAGACCCGGTGGCGGGGCCGGGGAGCTGTTTTTT
TRBD1	TRBV3-1/TRBV3-2	once	TRBJ1-2	CASSQDRDRGYGYTF	TGTGCCAGCAGCCAAGATCGGGACAGGGGTTATGGCTACACCTTC
TRBD1	TRBV25-1	-	TRBJ2-7	CASSDPPRDRGVGEQYF	TGTGCCAGCAGTGACCCGCCACGGGACAGGGGGGTGGGCGAGCAGTACTTC
TRBD2	TRBV19	-	TRBJ2-7	CASSIVLAGEVEQYF	TGTGCCAGTAGTATAGTACTAGCGGGAGAAGTCGAGCAGTACTTC
-	TRBV23-1	-	TRBJ2-6	CASLTKTGANVLTF	TGCGCCAGCCTAACGAAGACTGGGGCCAACGTCCTGACTTTC
TRBD1	TRBV10-2	-	TRBJ1-2	CASRDRGQDGYTF	TGCGCCAGCAGGGACAGGGGGCAGGATGGCTACACCTTC
TRBD1	TRBV10-1	-	TRBJ1-2	CASSPGQGGNYGYTF	TGCGCCAGCAGTCCCGGACAGGGCGGGAACTATGGCTACACCTTC
-	TRBV4-1	-	TRBJ2-4	CASSHPQGGKNIQYF	TGCGCCAGCAGCCACCCCCAGGGGGGCAAAAACATTCAGTACTTC
TRBD2	TRBV5-1	-	TRBJ2-1	CASRMTSGSGDEQFF	TGCGCCAGCAGGATGACTAGCGGGAGTGGCGATGAGCAGTTCTTC
-	TRBV5-1	-	TRBJ2-1	CASSLETGYNEQFF	TGCGCCAGCAGCTTAGAGACTGGATACAATGAGCAGTTCTTC
-	TRBV28	-	TRBJ1-2	CASSLEPLYGYTF	TGTGCCAGCAGTTTAGAACCGCTCTACGGCTACACCTTC
TRBD2	TRBV11-3	-	TRBJ2-2	CASSPEPSGLGELFF	TGTGCCAGCAGCCCTGAACCTAGCGGCCTCGGGGAGCTGTTTTTT
-	TRBV9	-	TRBJ2-5	CASSGRETQYF	TGTGCCAGCAGCGGCAGAGAGACCCAGTACTTC
-	TRBV2	-	TRBJ1-2	CASSERGREGNYGYTF	TGTGCCAGCAGTGAGAGGGGCAGGGAGGGTAACTATGGCTACACCTTC
TRBD1	TRBV5-6	-	TRBJ2-3	CASSLRDRGDTQYF	TGTGCCAGCAGCCTCCGGGACAGAGGAGATACGCAGTATTTT
TRBD1	TRBV5-1	-	TRBJ1-2	CASSLEGTGGDGYTF	TGCGCCAGCAGCTTGGAAGGGACAGGGGGCGATGGCTACACCTTC
-	TRBV9	-	TRBJ1-2	CASSVGGRRVDGYTF	TGTGCCAGCAGCGTAGGCGGACGGCGGGTTGATGGCTACACCTTC
-	TRBV19	-	TRBJ1-2	CASRKQGIGGYTF	TGTGCCAGTAGAAAACAGGGAATCGGAGGCTACACCTTC
-	TRBV30	-	TRBJ2-4	CAWNLGGADIQYF	TGTGCCTGGAATTTGGGGGGGGCTGACATTCAGTACTTC
-	TRBV29-1	-	TRBJ1-5	CSVSEGQGNQPQHF	TGCAGCGTTTCGGAAGGGCAGGGGAATCAGCCCCAGCATTTT
TRBD2	TRBV14	-	TRBJ2-7	CASSQDAGVYEQYF	TGTGCCAGCAGCCAAGACGCGGGAGTCTACGAGCAGTACTTC
-	TRBV3-1/TRBV3-2	once	TRBJ1-2	CASSPYMEPPGGYTF	TGTGCCAGCAGCCCGTACATGGAACCACCAGGTGGCTACACCTTC
-	TRBV24-1	-	TRBJ1-2	CATSPTGRGYGYTF	TGTGCCACCAGCCCGACAGGACGCGGCTATGGCTACACCTTC